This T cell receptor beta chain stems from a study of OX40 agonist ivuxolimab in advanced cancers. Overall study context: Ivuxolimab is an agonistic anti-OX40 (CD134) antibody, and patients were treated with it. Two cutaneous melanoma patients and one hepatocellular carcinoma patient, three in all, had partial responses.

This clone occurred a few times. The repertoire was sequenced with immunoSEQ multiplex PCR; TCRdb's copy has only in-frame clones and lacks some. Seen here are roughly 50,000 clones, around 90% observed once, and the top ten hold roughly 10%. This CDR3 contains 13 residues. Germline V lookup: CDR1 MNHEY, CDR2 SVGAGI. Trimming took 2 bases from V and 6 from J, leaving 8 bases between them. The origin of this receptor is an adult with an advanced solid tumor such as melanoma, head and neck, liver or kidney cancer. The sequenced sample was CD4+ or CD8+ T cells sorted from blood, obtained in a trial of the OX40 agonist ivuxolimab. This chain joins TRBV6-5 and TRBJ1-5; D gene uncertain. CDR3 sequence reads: CASSYERAQPQHF. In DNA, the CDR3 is TGTGCCAGCAGTTACGAACGTGCTCAGCCCCAGCATTTT.